The T cell receptor beta chain under discussion was sequenced for a study of cytomegalovirus exposure and HLA in healthy donors (dated by TCRdb to about 2017). Concerning the study at large: An earlier analysis of approximately 590 of the donors reported about 290 Gb of sequence data and around 120 million unique TCR beta sequences from roughly 200 million T cells. About 320 gigabases of sequencing data and approximately 85 million unique TCR sequences were included in an early release covering over 600 HLA-typed donors. The genetic ancestry cluster associated with self-reported Caucasian donors included 81% of the approximately 400 genotyped donors. The study aimed to test whether signatures of past pathogen exposure could be identified by cataloging public T cell receptors. The T cell repertoires of 666 subjects were profiled by immunosequencing and related to cytomegalovirus serostatus. In addition to the first cohort of approximately 670 subjects, a separate validation cohort of 120 different subjects was used. To predict cytomegalovirus infection status, the study combined high-throughput TCR immunosequencing, statistical association of individual TCRs with disease status, and machine learning. A later analysis re-examined previously published TCR beta repertoires from about 700 donors and added high-resolution HLA genotyping to investigate patterns of TCR occurrence. In the later analysis, no new phenotypic data were used to find candidate immune exposures; instead, reliance was placed on TCR beta sequences and their occurrence across donors. In an earlier analysis of over 550 of the donors, high-throughput TCR beta sequencing was used to judge whether each TCR beta V gene segment behaved as functional or pseudogenic. Donor age, sex, ethnicity and CMV serostatus were collected together with the repertoire data. A later genetic analysis used genome-wide SNP genotypes for about three fifths of the 666 donors, treating that subset as a discovery cohort. Every repertoire in the discovery cohort had been generated on one and the same sequencing platform. Class I and class II HLA loci were covered by the typing at four-digit resolution. The number of donors typed differed by locus, with about 629-630 for A, B, C, DRB1 and DQB1, around 500 for DQA1, 600 to 610 for DPA1, and over 400 for DPB1. Because of strong linkage in the cohort, four to six DR-DQ haplotypes were treated as single units for association and clustering. On average, roughly 250,000 unique TCR beta nucleotide sequences were sequenced per donor among fewer than 500 genotyped donors of the cohort, with roughly 20% of those sequences being non-productive.

Overall study results and their limits: Compared with equally common non-associated chains, HLA-associated TCR beta chains in a later analysis were more clonally expanded and had lower generation probabilities. In both the original and validation cohorts, the classifier was reported to diagnose cytomegalovirus status with high specificity and sensitivity. A later genetic analysis reported fewer N-insertions in productive TCRs among donors in an Asian-associated ancestry cluster than the roughly 620-donor mean. In a later analysis, more than 15,000 TCR beta sequences were associated with specific HLA alleles at a false discovery rate of 0.05. A total of 164 TCR beta chains were listed by the study as associated with cytomegalovirus. The only immune exposure information available for the cohort was CMV serostatus. HLA typing was unavailable for some donors at each locus, so association tests used only the typed subset. The authors suggested that the approach could potentially be extended to other disease states and immunological phenotypes. A further reported finding was that TCR beta sequences accurately predicted the HLA-A and HLA-B alleles for most subjects in the first cohort. Assigning TCR associations to individual alleles was difficult when HLA alleles, especially DR and DQ, strongly co-occurred. Some IMGT-functional V segments, including TRBV6-2 and TRBV6-3, could not be told apart with the 87-base-pair reads, so those segments were excluded. Correlated functional status among segregating V segments might be attributable to linkage disequilibrium, but an unknown experimental factor could not be ruled out. Three of the identified cytomegalovirus-associated TCR beta chains were confirmed in vitro to be specific for cytomegalovirus antigens. A later genetic analysis associated a missense DCLRE1C variant with V-gene and J-gene trimming of TCR beta chains, and an independent cohort replicated the association. Over 15 rarely observed V segments, including chromosome 9 orphons, were excluded from the earlier analysis of about 610 of the donors because counts were too low. A group of highly shared sequence variants was considered likely to be a technical artifact of the sequencing pipeline. In a later analysis, most CMV-associated TCR beta chains were found to appear HLA-restricted, with HLA associations seemingly driven largely by CMV exposure. Presence/absence analyses assumed roughly uniform sequencing depth across donors, an assumption that may not hold. In a later analysis, TCR association rates were found to vary across HLA loci, with the most associated TCRs seen for DRB1 alleles and the fewest for HLA-C alleles. Across donors, most TCR sequences were observed very rarely, whereas some public TCRs were present in many individuals. This cohort had only TCR beta chains sequenced, and the lack of alpha or paired-chain data limited which features could be detected. In a later analysis, several top co-occurrence clusters were reported to appear linked to parvovirus B19, influenza, CMV and Epstein-Barr virus. In an earlier analysis of around 600 of the donors, most TCR beta V segments appeared in productive rearrangements about 87% or about 30% of the time, broadly matching IMGT annotations.

The library came from the immunoSEQ multiplex PCR assay. For the multiplex PCR, a mixture combining 60 forward primers for TCR Vbeta segments and 13 reverse primers for TCR Jbeta segments was used. The CDR3 region of rearranged TCR beta genes was amplified from genomic DNA with a multiplex PCR assay. The amplified TCR beta libraries were sequenced on the Illumina HiSeq System as 87-base-pair reads. The authors' pipeline ran thus. In a later analysis, 77 million or so unique TCR beta chains were counted across the approximately 640 repertoires, and approximately 9.9 million of these chains were shared by at least two donors. Raw reads were error-corrected and collapsed into unique sequences with a nearest-neighbor algorithm that merged closely related sequences to remove PCR and sequencing errors. V, D and J gene segments were assigned by aligning CDR3 sequences to IMGT reference sequences. For a sequence to be retained, a match of at least six nucleotides was required to both a V gene segment and a J gene segment. A rearrangement counted as productive if the CDR3 had no stop codons and remained in frame with V and J, and every other rearrangement counted as non-productive. Following IMGT convention, CDR3 was defined as the stretch from the second conserved V-encoded cysteine up to the conserved J-encoded phenylalanine. Sequences without an unambiguous match to a single V gene segment were excluded from the earlier analysis of about 640 of the donors. In an earlier analysis of around 590 of the donors, a V segment was called functional when productive rearrangements were above 56.7%, and segregating when the standard deviation between donors exceeded 5%. A statistical classification framework was built for diagnosing cytomegalovirus status from the catalog of TCR beta chain sequences. A later analysis assigned V and J genes by comparing TCR nucleotide sequences with IMGT/GENE-DB human TR gene sequences. Using the TCRdist pipeline, a later analysis assigned CDR3 sequences along with most-parsimonious VDJ recombination scenarios. In a later analysis, every TCR beta chain was defined by the combination of its CDR3 amino acid sequence and its V-gene family, and reads without a unique V-gene family were dropped. To address suspected cross-contamination and a sequencing artifact, a later analysis removed roughly 580 highly shared, low-generation-probability nucleotide sequences. In a later analysis, a clonal expansion index was calculated for each public chain from normalized within-repertoire ranks of inferred template counts. A later analysis computed generation probabilities with a VDJ recombination model fitted to out-of-frame rearrangements, and checked the results against IGoR. In a later analysis, TCR-TCR, TCR-HLA and TCR-CMV co-occurrence was scored with hypergeometric tests, and a repertoire-size bias correction was applied to TCR pairs. False discovery rates were estimated in a later analysis by permuting HLA or CMV assignments 20 times. In a later analysis, co-occurring TCRs were grouped with DBSCAN, and TCRdist sequence similarity was added when clustering was performed within HLA-allele-positive subsets. For co-occurrence clustering, repertoires with fewer than 30,000 or more than 120,000 public chains were excluded, along with four or five repertoires with anomalous nucleotide sharing. TCRdb took over this immuneACCESS table, retaining in-frame rearrangements with V and J assigned. Such tables are incomplete; in checked studies, under half of the missing clones stem from an unresolved V gene, and the remainder is unexplained. V, J and clone size were drawn from that table, and D and trimming were deduced from the DNA. The sample contains some 140,000 clones, around 80% of them found a single time. 13% of the sample comes from the top ten.

The CDR1 and CDR2 encoded by the germline V gene (reference sequence) are SEHNR and FQNEAQ. Trimming leaves V shorter by 4 bases and J shorter by 6 bases, with the junction holding 6 bases beyond the gene matches. From its cysteine to its phenylalanine, the CDR3 spans 15 amino acids. Of the read, only the CDR3 DNA is kept; its 45 bases are in frame from base 1. In regard to this clone: There is no known antigen for this receptor. No much larger clone exists at a distance of one base, and base qualities are not known.

The cohort comprised under 700 healthy bone marrow donors. At the time of sampling, every cohort member was nominally healthy, though immune exposures that went unrecorded were likely present. The donor was CMV seropositive and belonged to the group of 250 to 300 seropositive cohort members. A peripheral blood sample was provided by each donor, and peripheral blood mononuclear cells were used for TCR beta sequencing. The Qiagen DNeasy Blood Extraction Kit was used to extract genomic DNA from the blood cell samples. The chain employs TRBV7-9 and TRBJ2-7; 13 middle bases align to TRBD2. The receptor was derived from a man aged 30-40 years in good health and CMV-seropositive. What was sequenced was PBMCs. The base sequence is TGTGCCAGCAGCTCCGGGACTAGCGGGATTAGCGAGCAGTACTTC. It specifies CASSSGTSGISEQYF.